Below are 25 T cell receptor beta chains sequenced from a single sample in a study of T cells after yellow fever vaccination. One entry per CDR3 protein, called by TCRdb with MiXCR from the 5' RACE reads. The data show 95,000 to 150,000 distinct CDR3 sequences, with 7.4% seen just once and around 2.6% held by the top ten. The specimen was CD4+ T cells sorted from PBMCs, collected less than 11 days after the first yellow fever vaccination. The receptors derive from a man aged 18 to 29 who received the YFV17D yellow fever vaccine.

The V and J genes are TRBV5-1 and TRBJ2-1, with a possible D match to TRBD1 (5 bases). V lost 1 base and J 6 bases, leaving 14 bases between the germline ends. Germline CDR1 and CDR2: SGHRS and YFSETQ. This CDR3 is built from 15 residues. The DNA of the CDR3 is TGCGCCAGCAGCTTGAACCCAGGGTCGGGCAATGAGCAGTTCTTC. The encoded protein is CASSLNPGSGNEQFF.

This clonotype was found many times. The chain carries TRBV5-1 and TRBJ2-3; D is possibly TRBD1 (5 bases). This CDR3 is 16 amino acids long. Germline loops: CDR1 SGHRS, CDR2 YFSETQ. Trimming left V 0 bases short and J 2 bases short, with 13 bases between. The DNA of the CDR3 is TGCGCCAGCAGCTTGGGGGTAGGCAGGGTCACAGATACGCAGTATTTT. Protein product: CASSLGVGRVTDTQYF.

This clonotype occurred many times. The chain combines TRBV3-1 with TRBJ2-3; either TRBD1 or TRBD2 may fit D (5 bases each). The germline CDR1 and CDR2 sequences are LGHDT and YNNKEL (reference sequence). Trimming took 1 base from V and 2 from J, leaving 10 bases between them. This CDR3 is built from 15 residues. This CDR3 is CASSQGVGTTDTQYF. In DNA form, the CDR3 reads TGTGCCAGCAGCCAAGGTGTGGGGACCACAGATACGCAGTATTTT.

This clonotype was detected ten times or more. This rearrangement joins TRBV20-1 to TRBJ2-3, with D tentatively TRBD1 (6 bases). The CDR3 is 15 residues long. Between the trimmed V and J ends, which lost 3 bases and 5 bases, there was a span of 18 bases. Germline V gene sequence: CDR1 DFQATT, CDR2 SNEGSKA (reference sequence). DNA of the CDR3: TGCAGTGCTAGCTTCCGGGACACAGGAAAAGATACGCAGTATTTT. Amino acid sequence: CSASFRDTGKDTQYF.

At least ten counts were recorded for this clonotype. V gene TRBV20-1 combines with J gene TRBJ1-2, with D tentatively TRBD1 (6 bases). Trimming removed 7 bases from V and 3 bases from J, with 9 bases in between. Germline CDR1 and CDR2: DFQATT and SNEGSKA (reference sequence). The CDR3 length is 11 residues. This chain's CDR3 is CSEAGDYGYTF. The CDR3 DNA reads as TGCAGTGAGGCAGGGGACTATGGCTACACCTTC.

The sample holds many counts of this clonotype. The chain joins TRBV23-1 to TRBJ2-5, with D perhaps TRBD1 or TRBD2 (6 bases each). TRBV23-1 is flagged as an ORF with uncertain function. This CDR3 contains 13 residues. V lost 7 bases and J 3 bases, leaving 12 bases between the germline ends. Here the CDR3 DNA reads TGCGCCAGCAATGGAGGGGGGAAAGAGACCCAGTACTTC. It translates to CASNGGGKETQYF.

There are many counts of this clonotype. The chain has TRBV4-1 and TRBJ1-5; D uncertain. CDR3 length: 18 residues. Germline V gives CDR1 MGHRA, CDR2 YSYEKL. The V end lost 4 bases, the J end lost 2 bases, and 21 bases lay between the germline ends. The CDR3 loop reads CASSRFWLDTDGNQPQHF. CDR3 sequence (DNA): TGCGCCAGCAGCCGATTCTGGCTCGATACGGATGGCAATCAGCCCCAGCATTTT.

This clonotype has at least ten counts. The chain carries TRBV12-3 or TRBV12-4 and TRBJ2-1; no clear D. V lost 3 bases to trimming and J lost 0 bases, with 9 bases between them. The CDR3 runs 15 residues. The CDR3: CASSLVGYSYNEQFF. The CDR3 coding sequence is TGTGCCAGCAGTTTGGTAGGTTACTCCTACAATGAGCAGTTCTTC.

In this sample, this clonotype turned up many times. The chain employs TRBV21-1 and TRBJ2-7; the table's TRBD1 call for D was not verified on the DNA. TRBV21-1 is a documented pseudogene. CDR3 length equals 14 residues. The CDR3 loop reads CASSFQPGQGIRYF. The CDR3 DNA reads TGTGCCAGCAGCTTCCAACCGGGACAGGGGATTCGGTACTTC.

This clonotype has a count of ten or more. The chain couples TRBV6-1 to TRBJ1-1, with D possibly TRBD1 on 5 matching bases. The germline V gene encodes CDR1 MNHNS and CDR2 SASEGT. Trimming stripped 5 bases from V and 1 base from J, with 11 bases between. CDR3 length: 14 amino acids. CDR3 DNA: TGTGCCAGCAGTCCGGGACCTCCGAACACTGAAGCTTTCTTT. Translated: CASSPGPPNTEAFF.

This clonotype was observed many times. This chain uses TRBV5-1 with TRBJ2-5; D is undetermined. Germline V gene data show CDR1 as SGHRS and CDR2 as YFSETQ. Trimming removed 6 bases at V and 5 bases at J, with 20 bases between. The CDR3 runs to 15 residues. This CDR3 reads CASIAYPKVEETQYF. The CDR3 coding sequence is TGCGCCAGCATCGCTTACCCAAAGGTGGAGGAGACCCAGTACTTC.

This clonotype was recorded many times. The V gene is TRBV6-2 or TRBV6-3, the J gene TRBJ2-5; a weak D match, TRBD2 (6 bases). V shed 2 bases and J shed 0 bases, with 13 bases lying between them. Germline CDR1 MNHEY, CDR2 SVGEGT. The CDR3 sequence is 16 residues long. CDR3 in DNA: TGTGCCAGCAGTTACGGGCTAGCGACGTACCAAGAGACCCAGTACTTC. Amino acids: CASSYGLATYQETQYF.

A single count supports this clonotype. This may stem from a read error, because a much larger clone lies one nucleotide away. The chain employs TRBV12-3 or TRBV12-4 and TRBJ1-3; unclear D gene. The V and J ends lost 8 bases and 3 bases respectively, with 11 bases between them. The CDR3 is 13 amino acids. The CDR3: CASGVISGNTIYF. The CDR3 coding sequence is TGTGCCAGCGGTGTTATAAGTGGAAACACCATATATTTT.

This clonotype was observed many times. V and J are TRBV7-2 and TRBJ1-2; no clear D. The germline V and J ends were trimmed by 5 bases and 5 bases, with 9 bases remaining between them. The CDR3 is made up of 12 amino acids. CDR1 SGHTA and CDR2 FQGNSA come from the germline V gene. Here the CDR3 DNA reads TGTGCCAGCAGCCCCCAGACTTATGGCTACACCTTC. The encoded protein is CASSPQTYGYTF.

This clonotype was detected ten times or more. V gene TRBV4-2 combines with J gene TRBJ1-6; 8 bases match TRBD1. The CDR3 totals 15 residues. Losses at the gene ends were 5 bases for V and 9 bases for J; bases not matched to a gene: 9. Germline CDR1 and CDR2: LGHNA and YNFKEQ. The CDR3 DNA is TGTGCCAGCAGCGGCCGACAGGGGTTGGGTTCACCCCTCCACTTT. Amino acids: CASSGRQGLGSPLHF.

This clonotype has only a few counts. The chain uses TRBV6-5 and TRBJ2-7; perhaps TRBD1 as D (6 bases). The length of the CDR3 is 16 residues. Trimming pared 2 bases from V and 5 bases from J, leaving 19 bases between. Germline V lookup: CDR1 MNHEY, CDR2 SVGAGI. In nucleotides, the CDR3 is TGTGCCAGCAGTTACGTCCAGGGGATGGGTCGCGACGAGCAGTACTTC. Amino acids: CASSYVQGMGRDEQYF.

Ten or more counts support this clonotype. The V call is TRBV12-3 or TRBV12-4, the J call TRBJ2-7, with TRBD2 matching 7 bases. V lost 6 bases and J lost 2; bases outside the gene matches: 1. There are 12 residues in the CDR3. This CDR3 is CASSGTTYEQYF. DNA of the CDR3: TGTGCCAGCAGCGGGACTACCTACGAGCAGTACTTC.

The chain links TRBV20-1 to TRBJ2-1, with TRBD2 identical over 12 bases. The CDR3 has 15 amino acids. Germline V gene lookup returns CDR1 DFQATT and CDR2 SNEGSKA (reference sequence). V shed 6 bases, J shed 6 bases, and the junction held 9 bases outside the gene matches. The CDR3 DNA sequence: TGCAGTGCGCACCGTTCTAGCGGGGGGGCCAATGAGCAGTTCTTC. It yields the protein CSAHRSSGGANEQFF.

This clonotype was observed at least ten times. This rearrangement joins TRBV5-1 to TRBJ2-1; perhaps TRBD1 as D (6 bases). This CDR3 is 15 amino acids long. V lost 0 bases and J lost 2, with 9 bases in between. CDR1 and CDR2 (germline): SGHRS, YFSETQ. The CDR3 DNA reads TGCGCCAGCAGCTTGGACAGGGTCGCCTACAATGAGCAGTTCTTC. Protein product: CASSLDRVAYNEQFF.

In its sample, this clonotype was seen many times. J is TRBJ2-3 and V is TRBV19; D ambiguous. The germline V gene encodes CDR1 LNHDA and CDR2 SQIVND (reference sequence). V lost 3 bases and J lost 3, with 19 bases in between. There are 17 residues in the CDR3. The CDR3 loop is CASSIRVRTRSTDTQYF. Here the CDR3 DNA reads TGTGCCAGTAGTATTCGGGTACGAACGAGATCGACAGATACGCAGTATTTT. The entire variable domain, with the rest obtained from reference TRBV19 and TRBJ2-3, is as follows: DGGITQSPKYLFRKEGQNVTLSCEQNLNHDAMYWYRQDPGQGLRLIYYSQIVNDFQKGDIAEGYSVSREKKESFPLTVTSAQKNPTAFYLCASSIRVRTRSTDTQYFGPGTRLTVL.

This clonotype was counted many times. This rearrangement joins TRBV4-3 to TRBJ2-3; D uncertain. Germline loops: CDR1 LGHNA, CDR2 YSLEER. The V and J ends lost 1 base and 2 bases respectively, with 4 bases between them. The CDR3 is made up of 13 amino acids. The CDR3 here is CASSQANTDTQYF. The CDR3 DNA reads TGCGCCAGCAGCCAAGCGAACACAGATACGCAGTATTTT.

This clonotype was found many times. The rearrangement uses TRBV2 and TRBJ2-2; 7 bases fit TRBD1. The CDR3 runs 15 residues. Trimming took 3 bases from V and 5 from J; bases not matched to a gene: 6. CDR1 SNHLY and CDR2 FYNNEI come from the germline V gene. This CDR3 is CASSETTGSTGELFF. DNA of the CDR3: TGTGCCAGCAGTGAGACGACAGGGTCTACCGGGGAGCTGTTTTTT.

This clonotype was observed many times. The V call is TRBV11-2, the J call TRBJ2-2; 9 nucleotides agree with TRBD2. The J segment lost 2 bases and the V segment lost 2 bases, leaving 6 bases of the junction unmatched. CDR1 and CDR2 (germline): SGHAT, FQNNGV. CDR3 length equals 17 residues. CDR3 loop: CASSLRLAGPNTGELFF. The DNA for the CDR3 is TGTGCCAGCAGCTTAAGGCTAGCGGGACCTAACACCGGGGAGCTGTTTTTT.

This clonotype was observed a few times. The chain uses TRBV19 and TRBJ1-1; D is uncertain. Germline loops: CDR1 LNHDA, CDR2 SQIVND (reference sequence). The CDR3 length is 10 residues. Trimming shortened V by 11 bases and J by 9 bases, and 13 bases separated the two germline ends. CDR3 sequence reads: CAGCEFQAFF. The CDR3 region has the DNA TGTGCCGGGTGTGAGTTTCAAGCTTTCTTT.

This clonotype was recorded many times. This rearrangement joins TRBV4-1 to TRBJ1-1; D unresolved. This CDR3 region has 15 residues. The V end was cut by 0 bases, the J end by 3 bases, with 11 bases between. Germline assignment: CDR1 MGHRA and CDR2 YSYEKL. Here the CDR3 reads CASSQEFALDTEAFF. The CDR3 DNA reads as TGCGCCAGCAGCCAAGAATTTGCCCTCGACACTGAAGCTTTCTTT.